These 26 T cell receptor beta chains were sequenced from one sample in a study of blood T cell repertoires in COVID-19. The table came from immunoSEQ multiplex PCR; TCRdb's copy has only in-frame clones and leaves some out. Among hundreds of thousands of clones listed, 80% to 90% were seen once. Specimen: peripheral blood. The receptors were sampled from a woman in her seventies with COVID-19, enrolled during active disease.

This CDR3 reads CASSSTPGGEQYF. In DNA, the CDR3 is TGTGCCAGCAGCAGCACTCCAGGGGGCGAGCAGTACTTC. The J gene is TRBJ2-7, the V gene TRBV12-3 or TRBV12-4; 7 bases fit TRBD1. The J segment lost 6 bases and the V segment lost 6 bases, leaving 8 bases of the junction unmatched. This CDR3 region has 13 residues.

This clone appeared once. The junction departs from the called germline gene at one end, perhaps through a read error. This chain links TRBV2 with TRBJ1-4, with a possible D match to TRBD1 (5 bases). This CDR3 comprises 14 residues. The germline V gene encodes CDR1 SNHLY and CDR2 FYNNEI. The CDR3 spells CASIERQPNEKLFF. The CDR3 coding sequence is TGTGCCAGCATTGAACGACAGCCTAATGAAAAACTGTTTTTT.

The chain carries TRBV5-4 and TRBJ2-5, with TRBD2 matching over 7 bases. Trimming at V came to 2 bases and at J to 5 bases, leaving 3 bases not matched to a gene. Germline V gene sequence: CDR1 SGHNT, CDR2 YYREEE (reference sequence). This CDR3 is 13 amino acids long. In DNA form, the CDR3 reads TGTGCCAGCAGCTTTGCGGGAGCGGAGACCCAGTACTTC. This sequence encodes CASSFAGAETQYF.

V gene TRBV27 combines with J gene TRBJ2-7; 7 bases map to TRBD2. This CDR3 spans 14 amino acids. The trim removed 6 bases at V and 3 bases at J, leaving 8 bases unmatched. Germline-derived CDR1 and CDR2 are MNHEY and SMNVEV (reference sequence). CDR3 amino acids: CASRRAGTNYEQYF. The CDR3 DNA reads TGTGCCAGCAGGCGAGCCGGGACTAACTACGAGCAGTACTTC.

V and J are TRBV11-2 and TRBJ2-5, with D unresolved. The CDR3 contains 11 residues. Per germline, CDR1 SGHAT and CDR2 FQNNGV. Trimming took off 5 bases at V and 2 bases at J, with 3 bases between the two ends. The chain's CDR3 is CASSRQETQYF. The CDR3 DNA follows: TGTGCCAGCAGCCGTCAAGAGACCCAGTACTTC.

The chain uses TRBV3-1 (or the pseudogene TRBV3-2) and TRBJ2-4; D possibly corresponds to TRBD1 (5 bases). V lost 7 bases and J 7 bases, leaving 14 bases between the germline ends. This CDR3 contains 13 residues. Germline assignment: CDR1 LGHDT and CDR2 YNNKEL (reference sequence). The CDR3 nucleotides read TGTGCCAGCAAGGCCTTTTCAGGGAACATTCAGTACTTC. This codes for CASKAFSGNIQYF.

The chain couples TRBV5-8 to TRBJ1-6; TRBD1 matches at 8 bases. Germline CDR1 reads SGHTS; CDR2 reads YDEGEE. The J segment lost 0 bases and the V segment lost 4 bases, leaving 6 bases of the junction unmatched. The CDR3 is 17 residues long. The CDR3 here is CASSQRQGSSYNSPLHF. As DNA, the CDR3 is TGTGCCAGCAGCCAGAGACAGGGGAGCTCCTATAATTCACCCCTCCACTTT.

This rearrangement joins TRBV9 to TRBJ1-2; 8 nucleotides line up with TRBD1. V was clipped by 4 bases and J by 6 bases; unmatched bases: 8. The CDR3 has 14 amino acids. CDR1 is SGDLS and CDR2 is YYNGEE in the germline V gene. CDR3 sequence: CASSLGQGKDGYTF. DNA for the CDR3: TGTGCCAGCAGCCTTGGACAGGGTAAAGATGGCTACACCTTC.

The CDR3 DNA reads TGTGCCAGCAGCCAAGAAACGGGAGCCGCCTACGAGCAGTACTTC. Its protein product is CASSQETGAAYEQYF. The rearrangement links TRBV4-2 to TRBJ2-7; weak D call: TRBD2 (6 bases). Germline V lookup: CDR1 LGHNA, CDR2 YNFKEQ. The CDR3 is 15 amino acids. Trimming shortened V by 0 bases and J by 2 bases, and 11 bases separated the two germline ends.

This rearrangement joins TRBV9 to TRBJ1-6, with D unclear. Trimming left V 1 base short and J 5 bases short, with 7 bases between. The germline gives CDR1 SGDLS, CDR2 YYNGEE. The CDR3 totals 14 residues. CDR3 loop: CASSVNSHNSPLHF. The CDR3 DNA reads TGTGCCAGCAGCGTAAACAGTCATAATTCACCCCTCCACTTT.

The J gene is TRBJ2-3, the V gene TRBV19, with TRBD1 matching 7 bases. Germline V lookup: CDR1 LNHDA, CDR2 SQIVND (reference sequence). Germline trimming cut 5 bases from V and 2 bases from J; bases unmatched to any gene: 7. The CDR3 has 15 amino acids. This chain's CDR3 is CASSPTGKLTDTQYF. The CDR3 DNA sequence: TGTGCCAGTAGTCCGACAGGGAAACTCACAGATACGCAGTATTTT.

The V gene is TRBV18, the J gene TRBJ2-2; a possible D gene is TRBD1 (7 bases). The length of the CDR3 is 16 residues. Germline values: CDR1 KGHSH, CDR2 LQKENI. With 6 bases removed from V and 5 bases from J, the gap between germline ends came to 19 bases. The CDR3 coding sequence is TGTGCCAGCTCGAATCGGAGGGACAGATTTACCGGGGAGCTGTTTTTT. It is translated as CASSNRRDRFTGELFF.

CDR3 loop: CASSLGQAMGVDSPLHF. The CDR3 DNA reads as TGCGCCAGCAGCCTTGGACAGGCTATGGGGGTAGATTCACCCCTCCACTTT. The chain carries TRBV4-1 and TRBJ1-6; 7 positions match TRBD1. V gave up 4 bases and J gave up 8 bases; unmatched junction bases: 14. The germline gives CDR1 MGHRA, CDR2 YSYEKL. This CDR3 has 17 residues.

This clone was recorded only once. The chain links TRBV28 to TRBJ2-5; 7 bases fit TRBD2. This CDR3 is 15 amino acids long. V was clipped by 4 bases and J by 5 bases; unmatched bases: 10. The germline V gene has CDR1 MDHEN and CDR2 SYDVKM. The CDR3 sequence: CASSWVGGARETQYF. The CDR3 DNA follows: TGTGCCAGCAGTTGGGTGGGAGGGGCCCGGGAGACCCAGTACTTC.

This clone was seen a single time. The genes are TRBV7-3 and TRBJ2-7; tentative D call: TRBD2 (6 bases). Germline CDR1 and CDR2: SGHTA and FQGTGA. The CDR3 consists of 15 residues. Trimming pared 1 base from V and 6 bases from J, leaving 16 bases between. CDR3: CASSLSGPGGSEQYF. In DNA, the CDR3 is TGTGCCAGCAGCTTAAGCGGACCCGGAGGGTCCGAGCAGTACTTC.

V usage is TRBV11-3 and J usage is TRBJ1-1; 7 positions agree with TRBD1. Trimming cost V 2 bases and J 3 bases; bases outside gene matches: 12. The germline V gene has CDR1 SGHNT and CDR2 YENEEA. The CDR3 has 17 residues. The CDR3 DNA reads as TGTGCCAGCAGCTTACGCAGGGGGATTGCCAGATACACTGAAGCTTTCTTT. It yields the protein CASSLRRGIARYTEAFF. The entire variable domain, with the rest obtained from reference TRBV11-3 and TRBJ1-1, is as follows: EAGVVQSPRYKIIEKKQPVAFWCNPISGHNTLYWYLQNLGQGPELLIRYENEEAVDDSQLPKDRFSAERLKGVDSTLKIQPAELGDSAVYLCASSLRRGIARYTEAFFGQGTRLTVV.

The V and J genes are TRBV7-6 and TRBJ2-1; D is possibly TRBD2 (7 bases). The CDR3 is made up of 17 amino acids. From germline, CDR1 is SGHVS and CDR2 FNYEAQ. Trimming removed 0 bases from V and 0 bases from J, with 12 bases in between. CDR3 protein: CASSLAGGLSSYNEQFF. The CDR3, as DNA: TGTGCCAGCAGCTTAGCAGGGGGACTATCCTCCTACAATGAGCAGTTCTTC.

The chain is built from TRBV30 and TRBJ2-5; 8 bases match TRBD1. CDR1 is GTSNPN and CDR2 is SVGIG in the germline V gene (reference sequence). Germline trimming cut 4 bases from V and 5 bases from J; bases unmatched to any gene: 6. This CDR3 spans 13 amino acids. The CDR3: CAWKQGERETQYF. In nucleotides, the CDR3 is TGTGCCTGGAAACAGGGGGAAAGGGAGACCCAGTACTTC.

J is TRBJ1-4 and V is TRBV9, with D possibly TRBD1 on 6 matching bases. Germline V lookup: CDR1 SGDLS, CDR2 YYNGEE. V was clipped by 4 bases and J by 7 bases, with 14 bases between them. The CDR3 has 14 amino acids. The CDR3 protein is CASSPRTVGEKLFF. In DNA form, the CDR3 reads TGTGCCAGCAGCCCCCGGACAGTCGGTGAAAAACTGTTTTTT.

This chain links TRBV6-5 with TRBJ1-5; D gene ambiguous. Germline lookup yields CDR1 MNHEY and CDR2 SVGAGI. The length of the CDR3 is 13 residues. V shed 10 bases and J shed 6 bases, with 16 bases lying between them. DNA for the CDR3: TGTGCCACTGGGTTGGTTGGCGGTCAGCCCCAGCATTTT. This sequence encodes CATGLVGGQPQHF.

This clone appeared once. J is TRBJ2-2 and V is TRBV19; possible D gene TRBD2, 6 bases. The CDR3 has 15 residues. CDR1 LNHDA and CDR2 SQIVND come from the germline V gene (reference sequence). V was trimmed by 6 bases and J by 6 bases, leaving 17 bases between them. The CDR3: CASSTDYPGAGELFF. In DNA, the CDR3 is TGTGCCAGTAGCACGGACTATCCGGGGGCCGGGGAGCTGTTTTTT.

This clone was counted ten times or more. The V and J genes are TRBV30 and TRBJ2-1, with 8 bases matching TRBD1. Looked up from germline, CDR1 is GTSNPN and CDR2 is SVGIG (reference sequence). The CDR3 is 12 amino acids. V shed 7 bases and J 4 bases; nucleotides not matched to a gene: 3. This CDR3 is CASTGGYNEQFF. CDR3 nucleotide sequence: TGTGCCTCTACAGGGGGGTACAATGAGCAGTTCTTC.

V usage is TRBV18 and J usage is TRBJ2-1; possible D gene TRBD2, 6 bases. The CDR3 runs to 14 residues. CDR1 is KGHSH, CDR2 LQKENI, per germline. The V and J ends lost 3 bases and 7 bases respectively, with 13 bases between them. The CDR3 loop reads CASSPLAILNEQFF. Written as DNA, the CDR3 is TGTGCCAGCTCACCTCTAGCGATCTTGAATGAGCAGTTCTTC.

This clone appeared a single time. This chain connects TRBV28 to TRBJ1-3, with 8 bases aligning to TRBD1. Germline-derived CDR1 and CDR2 are MDHEN and SYDVKM. The CDR3 sequence is 15 residues long. J lost 7 bases, V lost 3 bases, and 8 bases had no gene match. The CDR3 DNA is TGTGCCAGCAGTTTCGGGACAGGCAGGAGGAACACCATATATTTT. Translation: CASSFGTGRRNTIYF.

The rearrangement uses TRBV6-5 and TRBJ2-5; TRBD1 matches at 7 bases. The J segment lost 1 base and the V segment lost 7 bases, leaving 3 bases of the junction unmatched. This CDR3 region has 13 residues. CDR1 MNHEY and CDR2 SVGAGI come from the germline V gene. The CDR3 region is CASKRTGQETQYF. CDR3 DNA: TGTGCCAGCAAAAGGACAGGCCAAGAGACCCAGTACTTC.

The V and J genes are TRBV5-4 and TRBJ2-2; D gene unclear. From germline, CDR1 is SGHNT and CDR2 YYREEE (reference sequence). The CDR3 covers 13 residues. V shed 6 bases and J shed 1 base, with 7 bases lying between them. CDR3 in amino acids: CASTAGNTGELFF. CDR3 DNA sequence: TGTGCCAGCACGGCAGGGAACACCGGGGAGCTGTTTTTT.